The text below deals with one T cell receptor (beta chain). The protocol was immunoSEQ multiplex PCR, while the TCRdb copy is restricted to in-frame clones and leaves out a portion. The profile shows around 99,000 clones, around nine tenths of them singletons. The sample is drawn from a study of control samples from healthy donors and cancer patients. The CDR3 consists of 15 residues. Germline loops: CDR1 SGHDN, CDR2 FVKESK. Deletions cut 1 base from V and 4 bases from J, with 13 bases between. This TCR derives from a human donor in good health. The donor label of this sample is uncertain. The sample comprised blood. The chain couples TRBV14 to TRBJ1-1, with D possibly matching TRBD1 (5 bases). The CDR3 region has the DNA TGTGCCAGCAGCCAAGTGGGGGGGGTGGGCACTGAAGCTTTCTTT. Translated: CASSQVGGVGTEAFF.